This T cell receptor beta chain was profiled in a study of T cells in Graves' hyperthyroidism and ophthalmopathy. This clonotype has a count of ten or more. There were TCR beta CDR3 regions amplified from RNA transcripts. In the first-round RT-PCR of the TCR CDR3, the HTBI primer set was used. TCRdb processed the multiplex PCR reads anew with MiXCR; each CDR3 protein has one entry. The sample has about 290,000 distinct CDR3 sequences, around 13% seen once. With 2 bases removed from V and 2 bases from J, the gap between germline ends came to 10 bases. The CDR3 extends over 15 amino acids. CDR1 is WNHNN, CDR2 SYGVQD, per germline (reference sequence).

This receptor was identified in a middle-aged woman with Graves' hyperthyroidism. The sample consisted of blood. This chain connects TRBV10-1 to TRBJ2-1; possibly TRBD2 for D (6 bases). The DNA for the CDR3 is TGCGCCAGCAGTGAGGGGGGGACCACCTACAATGAGCAGTTCTTC. This encodes CASSEGGTTYNEQFF.